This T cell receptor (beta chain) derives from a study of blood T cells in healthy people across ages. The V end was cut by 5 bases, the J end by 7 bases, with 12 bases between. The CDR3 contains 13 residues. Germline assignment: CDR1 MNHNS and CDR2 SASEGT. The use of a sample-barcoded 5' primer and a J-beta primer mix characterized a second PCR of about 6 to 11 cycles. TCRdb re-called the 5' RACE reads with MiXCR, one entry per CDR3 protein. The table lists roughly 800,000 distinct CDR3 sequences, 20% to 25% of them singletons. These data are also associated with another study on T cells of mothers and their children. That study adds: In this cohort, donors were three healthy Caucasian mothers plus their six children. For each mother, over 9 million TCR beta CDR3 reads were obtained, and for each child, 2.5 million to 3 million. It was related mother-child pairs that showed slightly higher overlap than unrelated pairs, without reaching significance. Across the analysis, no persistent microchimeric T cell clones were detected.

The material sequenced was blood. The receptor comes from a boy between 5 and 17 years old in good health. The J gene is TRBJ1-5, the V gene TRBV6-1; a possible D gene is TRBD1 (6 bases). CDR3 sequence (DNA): TGTGCCAGCAGTCCAGGGGAGTGGCAGCCCCAGCATTTT. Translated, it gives CASSPGEWQPQHF.